This TCR beta chain was profiled in a study of OX40 agonist ivuxolimab in advanced cancers. A note on the overall study: Ivuxolimab, which targeted the costimulatory receptor OX40 (CD134), was an agonistic, fully human IgG2 monoclonal antibody. Prior anti-PD-1, anti-PD-L1 or anti-CTLA-4 therapy was permitted, and checkpoint inhibitors had been received by less than 45% of dose-escalation patients. The paper describes the monotherapy dose-escalation part (N of about 47 patients) of the phase I trial of ivuxolimab. The purpose of peripheral TCRbeta sequencing was to test whether ivuxolimab changed TCR sequence diversity and led to clonal T-cell expansion. Partial responses were achieved by three dose-escalation patients, of whom one had hepatocellular carcinoma and two had cutaneous melanoma. Intravenous ivuxolimab was administered to patients every 2 weeks at six dose levels: 0.01, 0.1, 0.3, 1.5, 3 and 10 mg/kg. Among the approximately 54 dose-escalation patients, approximately 20 had hepatocellular carcinoma, 15 or so melanoma, 9 renal cell carcinoma and 9 head and neck cancer. A male proportion of around 83% and a mean age of 60 years, ranging from about 20 to 85, were recorded for the dose-escalation cohort.

Details on this clone: It has no known antigen specificity. Nothing much larger sits one base from this clone, and base qualities are not available.

Patients with autoimmune disease history or receiving systemic immunosuppression were excluded from the trial. In every dose cohort, peripheral blood was drawn for TCR sequencing at baseline, cycle 4 day 1, and cycle 7 day 1. The samples were taken from a phase I, first-in-human, multicenter, open-label dose-escalation trial of ivuxolimab. Adults with locally advanced or metastatic melanoma, renal cell carcinoma, hepatocellular carcinoma or head and neck squamous cell carcinoma were enrolled in the trial. Before TCR sequencing, CD4+ T cells and CD8+ T cells were sorted from peripheral blood as separate populations. Study-wide conclusions, independent of this receptor: After ivuxolimab, expanded clones were on average more numerous among CD8+ T cells than among CD4+ T cells. The antigen specificity of the peripheral T cells that underwent clonal expansion was not determined. Partial responders in the 0.1-3.0 mg/kg groups had among the lowest normalized peripheral clonal expansion, especially among CD8+ T cells. Low levels of normalized T-cell clonal expansion were also shown by some nonresponding patients. At doses from 0.1 to 3.0 mg/kg, clonal expansion was seen in both CD4+ and CD8+ blood T cells between baseline and week 6.

Genomic DNA was extracted from sorted cells for sequencing of the TCRbeta CDR3 region. TCRbeta CDR3 regions were sequenced using the immunoSEQ Assay. TCRdb carries this immuneACCESS record with in-frame sequences only. Its versions omit some clonotypes, under half of them owing to an unresolved V gene in the studies checked, with the rest unexplained. This sample holds 40,000 to 50,000 clones; roughly 90% were observed only once. Approximately 0.5% of the sample goes to the ten largest clones. Sequenced here: CD4+ or CD8+ T cells sorted from blood, sampled in a trial of the OX40 agonist ivuxolimab. This TCR came from an adult with an advanced solid tumor such as melanoma, head and neck, liver or kidney cancer.

CDR3 reads: CASSEAGQGNSPLHF. The nucleotides read TGTGCCAGCAGCGAAGCGGGACAGGGCAATTCACCCCTCCACTTT. The sequence links TRBV9 to TRBJ1-6, and TRBD1 matches 9 of the central bases. Spanning cysteine to phenylalanine, the CDR3 consists of 15 amino acids. The DNA shown is the 45-base CDR3, in frame from base 1. V is trimmed back by 3 bases and J by 7 bases, and the junction contains 5 bases that no gene match accounts for. The germline V gene sets CDR1 to SGDLS and CDR2 to YYNGEE.